Below, 3 T cell receptor beta chains from the same sample are listed, as sequenced in a study of blood T cell repertoires in COVID-19. Here immunoSEQ multiplex PCR was the method, and the copy in TCRdb shows in-frame clones only, minus some. The sample carries some 150,000 clones, 80% to 90% recorded once. The material sequenced was peripheral blood. All receptors come from a man between 65 and 85 years old with acute or convalescent COVID-19.

V usage is TRBV28 and J usage is TRBJ2-4; weak D call: TRBD1 (6 bases). The germline gives CDR1 MDHEN, CDR2 SYDVKM. V shed 4 bases and J shed 5 bases, with 12 bases lying between them. The CDR3 extends over 14 amino acids. The CDR3 bases are TGTGCCAGCAGTTCTACAGGGAATCAAAACATTCAGTACTTC. This sequence encodes CASSSTGNQNIQYF. Complete variable domain (other parts from reference TRBV28 and TRBJ2-4): DVKVTQSSRYLVKRTGEKVFLECVQDMDHENMFWYRQDPGLGLRLIYFSYDVKMKEKGDIPEGYSVSREKKERFSLILESASTNQTSMYLCASSSTGNQNIQYFGAGTRLSVL.

The rearrangement uses TRBV15 and TRBJ1-1, with TRBD1 matching over 8 bases. The CDR3 has 17 amino acids. Losses at the gene ends were 4 bases for V and 2 bases for J; bases not matched to a gene: 12. Germline loops: CDR1 LNHNV, CDR2 YYDKDF (reference sequence). DNA of the CDR3: TGTGCCACCAGCACACTACGACCGGGACAGGTAAACACTGAAGCTTTCTTT. Protein sequence: CATSTLRPGQVNTEAFF.

Turning to this clone: The sample carries other DNA sequences with the same CDR3. The chain has TRBV6-5 and TRBJ2-5; possibly TRBD1 for D (5 bases). V was clipped by 0 bases and J by 2 bases, with 10 bases between them. Germline V CDR1 and CDR2: MNHEY, SVGAGI. The CDR3 totals 15 residues. CDR3 loop: CASSYSGHLQETQYF. In nucleotides, the CDR3 is TGTGCCAGCAGTTACTCAGGACATCTTCAAGAGACCCAGTACTTC.